The 9 T cell receptor beta chains in this list originate from one sample, sequenced in a study of long-term antiretroviral therapy in people with HIV. It was version v3.0 of the immunoSEQ assay that was run at survey level. TCRdb's table, derived via immunoSEQ multiplex PCR, lists solely in-frame clones and lacks some. The sample lists under 45,000 clones, 85% to 90% occurring once. Sequencing was performed on unsorted PBMCs, taken 1.2 years after starting antiretroviral therapy. The receptors derive from a woman aged 50 to 60 with HIV.

This chain connects TRBV5-1 to TRBJ2-3; D ambiguous. This CDR3 spans 16 amino acids. The V end lost 0 bases, the J end lost 2 bases, and 13 bases lay between the germline ends. Germline loops: CDR1 SGHRS, CDR2 YFSETQ. The CDR3: CASSLGRQPFTDTQYF. The CDR3 region has the DNA TGCGCCAGCAGCTTGGGGCGGCAACCATTCACAGATACGCAGTATTTT.

The rearrangement uses TRBV6-5 and TRBJ2-7; TRBD1 aligns across 9 bases. Germline CDR1 MNHEY, CDR2 SVGAGI. CDR3 length: 14 amino acids. V was pared by 4 bases and J by 3 bases, with 4 bases of the junction left unmatched. In nucleotides, the CDR3 is TGTGCCAGCAGTTCTCCGGGACAGGGCTACGAGCAGTACTTC. It translates to CASSSPGQGYEQYF.

CDR3 sequence: CASSQDPRNTIYF. CDR3 bases: TGTGCCAGCAGCCAAGATCCCAGAAACACCATATATTTT. V and J are TRBV4-2 and TRBJ1-3; D uncertain. The CDR3 has 13 amino acids. CDR1 is LGHNA, CDR2 YNFKEQ, per germline. V was cut by 0 bases and J by 5 bases, with 5 bases left in between.

The rearrangement uses TRBV30 and TRBJ1-6; D possibly corresponds to TRBD1 (5 bases). From germline, CDR1 is GTSNPN and CDR2 SVGIG (reference sequence). V was clipped by 3 bases and J by 8 bases, with 17 bases between them. The CDR3 is made up of 15 amino acids. The CDR3 DNA sequence: TGTGCCTGGAGCGGATCGGGACGGGCGGATTCACCCCTCCACTTT. This gives the protein CAWSGSGRADSPLHF.

V gene TRBV14 combines with J gene TRBJ1-2; weak D call: TRBD1 (5 bases). V was clipped by 0 bases and J by 2 bases, with 10 bases between them. The CDR3 totals 15 residues. CDR1 and CDR2 (germline): SGHDN, FVKESK. The CDR3 is CASSQELTENYGYTF. The CDR3 region has the DNA TGTGCCAGCAGCCAAGAACTGACAGAGAACTATGGCTACACCTTC.

This clone has just one count. The chain is built from TRBV7-9 and TRBJ2-3; 8 bases are a match to TRBD2. The trim removed 5 bases at V and 7 bases at J, leaving 14 bases unmatched. From germline, CDR1 is SEHNR and CDR2 FQNEAQ (reference sequence). CDR3 length: 16 residues. CDR3 coding DNA: TGTGCCAGCAGCCCGCCCGGACTAGCTGGGGGACATACGCAGTATTTT. Translation gives CASSPPGLAGGHTQYF.

The table lists this clone with a few counts. The chain recombines TRBV4-3 with TRBJ1-2, with no clear D. Deletions cut 0 bases from V and 4 bases from J, with 9 bases between. The CDR3 sequence is 14 residues long. Looked up from germline, CDR1 is LGHNA and CDR2 is YSLEER. This chain's CDR3 is CASSQELGSYGYTF. The CDR3 bases are TGCGCCAGCAGCCAAGAGCTCGGGAGCTATGGCTACACCTTC.

This chain links TRBV19 with TRBJ2-3; 7 nucleotides match TRBD2. The CDR3 has 15 amino acids. Per the germline V gene, CDR1 is LNHDA and CDR2 is SQIVND (reference sequence). V lost 6 bases to trimming and J lost 4 bases; unmatched junction nucleotides: 10. The CDR3 bases are TGTGCCAGTAGCCTGATGACTAGCAAGTCAGATACGCAGTATTTT. Protein product: CASSLMTSKSDTQYF.

The chain links TRBV5-1 to TRBJ1-4; D unresolved. This CDR3 has 14 amino acids. CDR1 is SGHRS and CDR2 is YFSETQ in the germline V gene. The V gene lost 6 bases and the J gene lost 5 bases, with 14 bases spanning the gap. The CDR3 bases are TGCGCCAGCACCATGGAGGGCGGGAATGAAAAACTGTTTTTT. Encoded protein: CASTMEGGNEKLFF.